These T cell receptor beta chains were read from a single sample in a study of T cell repertoires in ileal Crohn's disease. TCRdb's copy holds only in-frame clones and misses some; the assay was immunoSEQ multiplex PCR. This table holds approximately 12,000 clones, about 77% found once. Sequencing was carried out using ileal tissue. Receptor source: an adult with Crohn's disease. Each CDR3 is given with its conserved first and last residue. A D gene is named only where the DNA matches it firmly. For some rows the clone size is stated as once, few or many, or as a class when expanded; others skip it.

-	TRBD2	TRBV7-9	TRBJ2-7	CASSPRRGLAVYEQYF	TGTGCCAGCAGCCCGCGAAGGGGACTAGCGGTATACGAGCAGTACTTC
once	TRBD2	TRBV6-4	TRBJ2-3	CASSDKGTSGADTQYF	TGTGCCAGCAGTGACAAGGGGACTAGCGGGGCAGATACGCAGTATTTT
-	-	TRBV5-5	TRBJ2-7	CASSSITREGKYF	TGTGCCAGCAGCTCAATCACTAGGGAAGGGAAGTACTTC
few	-	TRBV2	TRBJ1-1	CASGQGNTEAFF	TGTGCCAGCGGCCAGGGCAACACTGAAGCTTTCTTT
-	TRBD1	TRBV2	TRBJ1-5	CASAGQGGRQPQHF	TGTGCCAGCGCGGGACAGGGAGGGCGACAGCCCCAGCATTTT
once	-	TRBV5-1	TRBJ2-3	CASSLIPTADTQYF	TGCGCCAGCAGCCTAATACCGACAGCAGATACGCAGTATTTT
-	-	TRBV6-5	TRBJ2-7	CASSPGGELYEQYF	TGTGCCAGCAGTCCCGGAGGGGAGCTCTACGAGCAGTACTTC
few	-	TRBV29-1	TRBJ2-5	CSVGLVGETQYF	TGCAGCGTTGGACTAGTCGGGGAGACCCAGTACTTC
-	TRBD1	TRBV11-2	TRBJ2-1	CASSRRTGHNEQFF	TGTGCCAGCAGCCGGCGGACAGGACACAATGAGCAGTTCTTC
-	-	TRBV5-1	TRBJ2-7	CASSWGDGSYEQYF	TGCGCCAGCAGCTGGGGGGACGGCTCCTACGAGCAGTACTTC
-	TRBD2	TRBV6-1	TRBJ2-7	CASSEWWGAGNEQYF	TGTGCCAGCAGTGAATGGTGGGGAGCGGGGAACGAGCAGTACTTC
-	TRBD1	TRBV27	TRBJ2-6	CASNPGQGAPRGANVLTF	TGTGCCAGCAACCCGGGACAGGGGGCCCCCCGGGGGGCCAACGTCCTGACTTTC
-	TRBD2	TRBV6-6	TRBJ2-1	CASSSGTSGPSHEQFF	TGTGCCAGCAGTTCCGGCACTAGCGGTCCTAGCCATGAGCAGTTCTTC
-	-	TRBV6-1	TRBJ1-4	CASSERQRGGTMFF	TGTGCCAGCAGTGAAAGACAGAGAGGGGGGACTATGTTTTTT
few	-	TRBV5-1	TRBJ1-6	CASSSTVNNSPLHF	TGCGCCAGCAGCTCGACAGTCAACAATTCACCCCTCCACTTT
-	TRBD1	TRBV6-4	TRBJ1-6	CASSDGQGNSPLHF	TGTGCCAGCAGTGACGGACAGGGTAATTCACCCCTCCACTTT
-	TRBD1	TRBV19	TRBJ1-1	CASKTGGQGGTEAFF	TGTGCCAGTAAAACAGGGGGTCAAGGGGGCACTGAAGCTTTCTTT
once	TRBD1	TRBV4-1	TRBJ2-6	CASSQTGGNGANVLTF	TGCGCCAGCAGCCAGACAGGGGGGAATGGGGCCAACGTCCTGACTTTC
-	-	TRBV5-1	TRBJ2-1	CASQVSYNEQFF	TGCGCCAGTCAGGTCTCCTACAATGAGCAGTTCTTC
-	TRBD2	TRBV2	TRBJ2-7	CASSPGTSLSKQYF	TGTGCCAGCAGTCCCGGGACTAGCCTATCCAAGCAGTACTTC
-	-	TRBV15	TRBJ2-1	CATSNFAGSYNEQFF	TGTGCCACCAGCAACTTTGCGGGGTCCTACAATGAGCAGTTCTTC
once	-	TRBV2	TRBJ1-6	CASSEGALHF	TGTGCCAGCAGTGAAGGAGCCCTCCACTTT
-	-	TRBV5-1	TRBJ2-1	CASSLIAREQFF	TGCGCCAGCAGCTTGATAGCTCGAGAGCAGTTCTTC
-	TRBD1	TRBV11-2	TRBJ2-7	CASSPRDRPQYF	TGTGCCAGCAGCCCCCGGGACAGGCCGCAGTACTTC
once	TRBD1	TRBV6-6	TRBJ2-6	CASSPTGEGANVLTF	TGTGCCAGCAGTCCCACAGGGGAAGGGGCCAACGTCCTGACTTTC
-	-	TRBV2	TRBJ2-7	CASEIPGQETSYF	TGTGCCAGCGAGATACCGGGTCAAGAGACTTCGTACTTC
-	TRBD1	TRBV7-8	TRBJ1-2	CASSLAGAGGLFNYGYTF	TGTGCCAGCAGCTTAGCGGGGGCAGGGGGCCTTTTTAACTATGGCTACACCTTC